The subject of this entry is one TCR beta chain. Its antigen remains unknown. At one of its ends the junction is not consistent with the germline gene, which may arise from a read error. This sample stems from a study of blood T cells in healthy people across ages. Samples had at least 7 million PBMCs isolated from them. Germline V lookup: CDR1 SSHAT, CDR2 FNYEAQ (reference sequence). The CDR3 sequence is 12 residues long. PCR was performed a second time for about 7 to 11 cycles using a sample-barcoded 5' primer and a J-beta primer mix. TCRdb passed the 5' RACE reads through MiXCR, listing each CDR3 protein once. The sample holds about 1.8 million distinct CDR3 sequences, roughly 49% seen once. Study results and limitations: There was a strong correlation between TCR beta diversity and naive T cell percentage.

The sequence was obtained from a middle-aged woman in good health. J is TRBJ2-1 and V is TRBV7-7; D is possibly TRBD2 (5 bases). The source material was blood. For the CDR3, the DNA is TGTGCTAGCAGTAAACTGGAGGATGAGCAGTTCTTC. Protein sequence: CASSKLEDEQFF.